The T cell receptor (beta chain) under discussion was sequenced for a study of cytomegalovirus exposure and HLA in healthy donors. The study, taken as a whole, reports: Reports described diagnosis of cytomegalovirus status by the classifier as highly specific and sensitive. Sequencing likely caused a cluster of highly shared sequence variants. Segments of the TCR beta V type were, in most cases, productive about 87% or about 30% of the time in an earlier analysis.

Trimming at V came to 2 bases and at J to 0 bases, leaving 1 base not matched to a gene. Germline loops: CDR1 ENHRY, CDR2 SYGVKD. The CDR3 consists of 16 residues. The PCR had 60 Vbeta and 13 Jbeta primers. Here immunoSEQ multiplex PCR was the method, and the copy in TCRdb shows in-frame clones only, minus some. The sample lists about 130,000 clones, about 70% occurring once. In the case of this clone: Antigen unknown.

The TCR sequence derives from a woman in her sixties in good health and CMV-seropositive. The chain joins TRBV10-3 to TRBJ2-6; TRBD2 matches 7 bases. The sequencing input was PBMCs. The CDR3 is CAISEERGSGANVLTF. As DNA, the CDR3 is TGTGCCATCAGTGAGGAGCGGGGCTCTGGGGCCAACGTCCTGACTTTC.